The following is a T cell receptor (beta chain) sequence with its context. Authors' methods: For nucleated cells, counts were estimated from reference gene primer amplification. Profiling relied on immunoSEQ multiplex PCR, and the TCRdb table lists in-frame clones only, not all of them. V, J and clone size were drawn from that table, and D and trimming were deduced from the DNA. The sample includes roughly 250,000 clones, 81% seen only once; the top ten take less than 3%. The source of the sample is a study of blood T cell repertoires in COVID-19. Overall study: The United States, Italy and Spain supplied acute and convalescent COVID-19 samples. From T cells, B-cell-depleted T cells, or PBMCs came the material, which was cDNA or gDNA.

V was pared by 3 bases and J by 4 bases, with 14 bases between. Per germline, CDR1 SGHDT and CDR2 YYEEEE. The CDR3 sequence is 14 residues long. This receptor was taken from a woman between 55 and 75 years old with active or convalescent COVID-19. The J gene is TRBJ2-7, the V gene TRBV5-6; TRBD1 might be the D (6 bases). Sequencing input: peripheral blood. The CDR3 here is CASSSTPGEYEQYF. Here the CDR3 DNA reads TGTGCCAGCAGCTCCACCCCAGGGGAATACGAGCAGTACTTC.